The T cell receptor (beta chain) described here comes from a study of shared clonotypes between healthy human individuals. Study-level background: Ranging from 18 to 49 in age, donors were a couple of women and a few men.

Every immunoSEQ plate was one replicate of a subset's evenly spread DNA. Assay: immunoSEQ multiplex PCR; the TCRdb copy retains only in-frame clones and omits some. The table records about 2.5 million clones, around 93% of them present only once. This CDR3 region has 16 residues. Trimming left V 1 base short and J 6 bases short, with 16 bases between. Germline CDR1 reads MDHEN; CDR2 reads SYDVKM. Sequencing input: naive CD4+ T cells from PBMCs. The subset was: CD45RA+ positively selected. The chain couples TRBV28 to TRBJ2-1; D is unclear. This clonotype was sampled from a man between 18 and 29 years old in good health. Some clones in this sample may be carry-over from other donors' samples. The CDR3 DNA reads TGTGCCAGCAGTTTATCTTGGGTCCGCGAAGGCAATGAGCAGTTCTTC. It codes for CASSLSWVREGNEQFF.